The 7 T cell receptor beta chains presented below share a single source sample, sequenced in a study of T cells in Graves' hyperthyroidism and ophthalmopathy. The CDR3 regions of TCR beta were amplified from RNA transcripts. In the first-round RT-PCR of the TCR CDR3, the HTBI primer set was used. TCRdb re-analysed the multiplex PCR reads in MiXCR, keeping a single row per CDR3 protein. The data show more than 650,000 distinct CDR3 sequences, about 15% seen once. Source material: blood. The receptor source for this set is a woman aged 18-35 years with Graves' hyperthyroidism.

V usage is TRBV29-1 and J usage is TRBJ2-5; D is perhaps TRBD1 or TRBD2 (5 bases each). Germline CDR1 and CDR2: SQVTM and ANQGSEA. V shed 7 bases and J shed 5 bases, with 14 bases lying between them. This CDR3 region has 12 residues. CDR3 sequence: CSGDGGTETQYF. In DNA, the CDR3 is TGCAGCGGCGATGGGGGAACGGAGACCCAGTACTTC.

This clonotype was seen repeatedly, ten times or more. The J gene is TRBJ2-1, the V gene TRBV15; 8 nucleotides match TRBD2. CDR1 is LNHNV, CDR2 YYDKDF, per germline (reference sequence). With V trimmed by 7 bases and J by 1 base, 15 bases remained unmatched. The CDR3 extends over 18 amino acids. CDR3 sequence reads: CATKLLWASGWSYNEQFF. In DNA, the CDR3 is TGTGCCACCAAACTGTTGTGGGCTAGCGGGTGGTCCTACAATGAGCAGTTCTTC.

The CDR3 is CASSHPDQPQHF. CDR3 coding DNA: TGTGCCAGCAGCCACCCGGATCAGCCCCAGCATTTT. The V and J genes are TRBV7-9 and TRBJ1-5; no reliable D call. The CDR3 is made up of 12 amino acids. V was cut by 5 bases and J by 5 bases, with 7 bases left in between. Germline loops: CDR1 SEHNR, CDR2 FQNEAQ (reference sequence).

The sample holds many counts of this clonotype. J is TRBJ2-1 and V is TRBV13; D remains unclear. This CDR3 contains 15 residues. Looked up from germline, CDR1 is PRHDT and CDR2 is FYEKMQ (reference sequence). Trimming took off 5 bases at V and 3 bases at J, with 14 bases between the two ends. CDR3 bases: TGTGCCAGCAGCCCGAAGGGCCGTAGCTACAATGAGCAGTTCTTC. This encodes CASSPKGRSYNEQFF. Variable domain in full (rest from reference TRBV13 and TRBJ2-1): AAGVIQSPRHLIKEKRETATLKCYPIPRHDTVYWYQQGPGQDPQFLISFYEKMQSDKGSIPDRFSAQQFSDYHSELNMSSLELGDSALYFCASSPKGRSYNEQFFGPGTRLTVL.

The sample holds a few counts of this clonotype. The V gene is TRBV19, the J gene TRBJ2-7, with D perhaps TRBD2 (6 bases). Germline V gives CDR1 LNHDA, CDR2 SQIVND (reference sequence). Trimming took off 3 bases at V and 5 bases at J, with 11 bases between the two ends. The CDR3 spans 13 residues. The CDR3 here is CASSIRRENEQYF. The CDR3 DNA is TGTGCCAGTAGTATCAGGAGGGAGAACGAGCAGTACTTC. The variable domain in full, with the rest retrieved from reference TRBV19 and TRBJ2-7, is DGGITQSPKYLFRKEGQNVTLSCEQNLNHDAMYWYRQDPGQGLRLIYYSQIVNDFQKGDIAEGYSVSREKKESFPLTVTSAQKNPTAFYLCASSIRRENEQYFGPGTRLTVT.

This clonotype was observed a handful of times. The rearrangement links TRBV5-1 to TRBJ2-7; D possibly corresponds to TRBD1 (5 bases). CDR3 length: 15 residues. The V end was cut by 4 bases, the J end by 2 bases, with 16 bases between. In germline, CDR1 is SGHRS, CDR2 YFSETQ. The CDR3, as DNA: TGCGCCAGCAGCCTTGGGGCAGCCACGACCTACGAGCAGTACTTC. As protein: CASSLGAATTYEQYF.

This clonotype was seen repeatedly, ten times or more. J is TRBJ2-3 and V is TRBV15; TRBD2 matches 14 bases. CDR1 and CDR2 (germline): LNHNV, YYDKDF (reference sequence). V was clipped by 1 base and J by 1 base; unmatched bases: 10. The CDR3 runs 20 residues. The CDR3 coding sequence is TGTGCCACCAGCAGAGGAGTGGTGACTAGCGGGAGGGTGGGCACAGATACGCAGTATTTT. It encodes CATSRGVVTSGRVGTDTQYF. Filled out from reference TRBV15 and TRBJ2-3, the complete variable domain reads DAMVIQNPRYQVTQFGKPVTLSCSQTLNHNVMYWYQQKSSQAPKLLFHYYDKDFNNEADTPDNFQSRRPNTSFCFLDIRSPGLGDTAMYLCATSRGVVTSGRVGTDTQYFGPGTRLTVL.